This T cell receptor beta chain was found in a study of T cells in Graves' hyperthyroidism and ophthalmopathy. TCR beta CDR3 sequences were amplified from RNA transcripts. TCR CDR3 regions were first amplified by RT-PCR with HTBI primers. Each CDR3 protein is one row after TCRdb ran MiXCR on the multiplex PCR reads. The sample contains about 640,000 distinct CDR3 sequences, about 14% of which appear only once. Ten or more counts support this clonotype. This CDR3 contains 16 residues. CDR1 is SGHTA, CDR2 FQGNSA, per germline. V was cut by 2 bases and J by 4 bases, with 17 bases left in between. This chain joins TRBV7-2 and TRBJ2-5; D possibly matches TRBD1 or TRBD2 (6 bases each). Sequencing was carried out using blood. The clonotype comes from a woman aged 50 to 60 with Graves' ophthalmopathy. DNA of the CDR3: TGTGCCAGCAGCTTAAGGGGGGACCCCTTCGGAGAGACCCAGTACTTC. This gives the protein CASSLRGDPFGETQYF.